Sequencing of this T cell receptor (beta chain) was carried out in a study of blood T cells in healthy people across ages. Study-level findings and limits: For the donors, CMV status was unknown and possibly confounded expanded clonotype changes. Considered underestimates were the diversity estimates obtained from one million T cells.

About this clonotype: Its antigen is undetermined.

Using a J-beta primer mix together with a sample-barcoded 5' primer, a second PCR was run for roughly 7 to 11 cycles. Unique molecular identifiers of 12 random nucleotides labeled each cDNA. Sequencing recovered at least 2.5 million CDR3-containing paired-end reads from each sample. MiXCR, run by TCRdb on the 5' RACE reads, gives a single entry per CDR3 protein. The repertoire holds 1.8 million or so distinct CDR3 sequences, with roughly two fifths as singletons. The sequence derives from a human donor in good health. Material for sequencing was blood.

As DNA, the CDR3 is TGTGCCAGCAGCTTAGTCGGGGGAGCAGTCCCTTACGAGCAGTACTTC. Translating gives CASSLVGGAVPYEQYF. J is TRBJ2-7 and V is TRBV7-2; D perhaps matches TRBD2 (6 bases). This CDR3 comprises 16 residues. Trimming shortened V by 1 base and J by 4 bases, and 17 bases separated the two germline ends. Germline V gene data show CDR1 as SGHTA and CDR2 as FQGNSA.